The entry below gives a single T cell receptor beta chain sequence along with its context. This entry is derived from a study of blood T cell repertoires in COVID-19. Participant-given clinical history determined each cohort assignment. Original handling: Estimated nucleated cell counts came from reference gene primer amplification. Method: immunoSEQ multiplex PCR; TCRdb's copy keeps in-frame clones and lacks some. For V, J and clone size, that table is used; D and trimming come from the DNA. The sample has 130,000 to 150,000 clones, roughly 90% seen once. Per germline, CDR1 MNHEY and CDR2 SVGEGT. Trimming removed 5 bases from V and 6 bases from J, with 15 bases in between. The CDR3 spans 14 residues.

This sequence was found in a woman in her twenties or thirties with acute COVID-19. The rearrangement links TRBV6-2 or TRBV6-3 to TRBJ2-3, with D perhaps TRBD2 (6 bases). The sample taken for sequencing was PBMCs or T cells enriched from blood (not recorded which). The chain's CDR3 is CASSPGVEGDTQYF. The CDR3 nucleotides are TGTGCCAGCAGTCCGGGGGTGGAAGGGGATACGCAGTATTTT.